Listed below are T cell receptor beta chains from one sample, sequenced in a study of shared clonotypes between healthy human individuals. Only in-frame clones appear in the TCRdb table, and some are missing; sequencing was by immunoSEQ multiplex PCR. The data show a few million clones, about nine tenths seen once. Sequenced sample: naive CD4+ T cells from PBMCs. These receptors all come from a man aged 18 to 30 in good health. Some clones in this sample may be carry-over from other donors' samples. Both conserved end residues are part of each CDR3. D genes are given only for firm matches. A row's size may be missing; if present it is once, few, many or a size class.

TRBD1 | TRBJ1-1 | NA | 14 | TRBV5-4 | CASSSGQPNTEAFF | TGTGCCAGCAGCTCGGGACAGCCGAACACTGAAGCTTTCTTT
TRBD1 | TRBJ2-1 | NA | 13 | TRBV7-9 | CASSQGQGPWQFF | TGTGCCAGCAGCCAAGGACAGGGGCCTTGGCAGTTCTTC
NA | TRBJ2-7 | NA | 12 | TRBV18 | CASSPFLSEQYF | TGTGCCAGCTCACCTTTTCTGTCCGAGCAGTACTTC
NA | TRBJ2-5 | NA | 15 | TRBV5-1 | CASSPDRTGAGTQYF | TGCGCCAGCAGCCCCGACCGTACGGGAGCGGGCACCCAGTACTTC
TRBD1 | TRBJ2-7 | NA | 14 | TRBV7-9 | CASSERGTGGEQYF | TGTGCCAGCAGCGAACGAGGGACAGGGGGCGAGCAGTACTTC
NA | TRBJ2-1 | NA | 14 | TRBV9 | CASSEPPKGNEQFF | TGTGCCAGCAGCGAACCGCCGAAGGGGAATGAGCAGTTCTTC
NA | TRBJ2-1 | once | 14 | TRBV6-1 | CASNPIAEDNEQFF | TGTGCCAGCAACCCAATAGCTGAGGACAATGAGCAGTTCTTC
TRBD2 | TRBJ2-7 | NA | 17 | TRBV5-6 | CASSPGGAGTSSYEQYF | TGTGCCAGCAGCCCCGGGGGGGCAGGGACGAGCTCCTACGAGCAGTACTTC
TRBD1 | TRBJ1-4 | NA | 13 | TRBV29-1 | CSASGTGNEKLFF | TGCAGCGCATCCGGGACAGGGAATGAAAAACTGTTTTTT
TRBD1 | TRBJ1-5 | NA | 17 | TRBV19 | CASSARDRGRSNQPQHF | TGTGCCAGTAGTGCCCGGGACAGGGGGCGAAGCAATCAGCCCCAGCATTTT
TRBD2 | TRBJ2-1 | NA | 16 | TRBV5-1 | CASSYFGAGDENEQFF | TGCGCCAGCAGCTACTTCGGGGCGGGAGATGAGAATGAGCAGTTCTTC
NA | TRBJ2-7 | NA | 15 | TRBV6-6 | CASSYGGEPFYEQYF | TGTGCCAGCAGTTACGGGGGCGAACCCTTCTACGAGCAGTACTTC
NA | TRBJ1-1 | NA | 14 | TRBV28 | CASTLTAPNTEAFF | TGTGCCAGCACCCTAACAGCACCGAACACTGAAGCTTTCTTT
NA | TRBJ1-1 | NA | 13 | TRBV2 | CASTIQRGTEAFF | TGTGCCAGCACTATTCAGAGGGGCACTGAAGCTTTCTTT
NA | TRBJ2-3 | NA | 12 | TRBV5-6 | CASSLMEETQYF | TGTGCCAGCAGCTTGATGGAGGAAACGCAGTATTTT
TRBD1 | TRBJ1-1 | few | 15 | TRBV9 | CASSGGTGLNTEAFF | TGTGCCAGCAGCGGGGGGACAGGACTGAACACTGAAGCTTTCTTT
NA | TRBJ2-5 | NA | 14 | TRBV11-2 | CASSRGQIRETQYF | TGTGCCAGCAGCCGCGGACAGATTAGGGAGACCCAGTACTTC
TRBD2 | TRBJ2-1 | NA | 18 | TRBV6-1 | CASSAKGTAGDRNNEQFF | TGTGCCAGCAGTGCGAAGGGAACGGCGGGAGATCGAAACAATGAGCAGTTCTTC
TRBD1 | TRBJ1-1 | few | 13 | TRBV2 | CASVTAGGTEAFF | TGTGCCAGCGTTACGGCAGGGGGCACTGAAGCTTTCTTT
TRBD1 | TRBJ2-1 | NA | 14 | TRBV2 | CASSVVGGAGEQFF | TGTGCCAGCAGTGTTGTAGGGGGCGCCGGTGAGCAGTTCTTC
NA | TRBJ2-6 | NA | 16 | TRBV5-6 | CASSLGPASGANVLTF | TGTGCCAGCAGCTTGGGACCGGCCTCTGGGGCCAACGTCCTGACTTTC
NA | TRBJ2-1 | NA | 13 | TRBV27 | CASNKISDNEQFF | TGTGCCAGCAATAAGATTTCGGACAATGAGCAGTTCTTC
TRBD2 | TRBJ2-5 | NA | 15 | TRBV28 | CASEVGTSGKETQYF | TGTGCCTCCGAGGTGGGGACTAGCGGGAAAGAGACCCAGTACTTC
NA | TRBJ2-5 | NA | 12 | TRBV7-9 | CASSLVPGIQYF | TGTGCCAGCAGCTTGGTTCCTGGGATTCAGTACTTC
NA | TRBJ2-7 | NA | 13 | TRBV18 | CASSPGGSGEQYF | TGTGCCAGCTCCCCCGGGGGCTCTGGGGAGCAGTACTTC
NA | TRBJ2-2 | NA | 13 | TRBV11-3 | CASSLRDTGELFF | TGTGCCAGCAGCTTAAGGGACACCGGGGAGCTGTTTTTT
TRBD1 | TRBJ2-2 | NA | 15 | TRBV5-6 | CASSSLDRFPGELFF | TGTGCCAGCAGCTCACTGGACAGGTTCCCCGGGGAGCTGTTTTTT
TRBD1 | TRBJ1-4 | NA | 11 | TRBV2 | CASRRETGWFF | TGTGCCAGCAGACGGGAGACAGGGTGGTTTTTT
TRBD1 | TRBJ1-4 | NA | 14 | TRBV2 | CASSPGTVNEKLFF | TGTGCCAGCAGTCCCGGGACAGTTAATGAAAAACTGTTTTTT
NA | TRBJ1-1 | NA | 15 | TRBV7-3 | CASSLLGGLNTEAFF | TGTGCCAGCAGCCTCCTGGGGGGCTTGAACACTGAAGCTTTCTTT
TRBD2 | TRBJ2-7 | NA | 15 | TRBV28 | CASSLSPGGPVEQYF | TGTGCCAGCAGTTTATCCCCGGGAGGGCCGGTCGAGCAGTACTTC
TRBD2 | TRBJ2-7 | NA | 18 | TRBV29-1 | CSVGVLGTSGRAPHEQYF | TGCAGCGTTGGGGTGCTTGGGACTAGCGGGAGGGCCCCCCACGAGCAGTACTTC
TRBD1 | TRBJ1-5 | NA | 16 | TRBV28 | CASSPGGSVNDQPQHF | TGTGCCAGCAGTCCAGGGGGCTCAGTAAACGATCAGCCCCAGCATTTT
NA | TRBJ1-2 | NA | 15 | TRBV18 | CASSPQTSINYGYTF | TGTGCCAGCTCACCCCAGACCTCGATCAACTATGGCTACACCTTC
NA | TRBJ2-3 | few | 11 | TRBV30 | CAWSVQRTQYF | TGTGCCTGGAGTGTACAACGTACGCAGTATTTT
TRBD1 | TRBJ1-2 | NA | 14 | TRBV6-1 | CASSGPGQEAGYTF | TGTGCCAGCAGTGGTCCGGGACAGGAGGCCGGCTACACCTTC
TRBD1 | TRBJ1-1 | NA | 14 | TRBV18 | CASSPQTGETEAFF | TGTGCCAGCTCACCCCAGACAGGGGAAACTGAAGCTTTCTTT
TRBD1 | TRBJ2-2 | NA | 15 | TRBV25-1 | CASSGGQGPTGELFF | TGTGCCAGCAGTGGGGGACAGGGCCCCACCGGGGAGCTGTTTTTT
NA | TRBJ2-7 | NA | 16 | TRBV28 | CASRRGGGGGSYEQYF | TGTGCCAGCCGGAGAGGAGGGGGAGGAGGATCCTACGAGCAGTACTTC
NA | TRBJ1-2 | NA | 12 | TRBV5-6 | CASSLVSGGYTF | TGTGCCAGCAGCTTGGTGTCAGGTGGCTACACCTTC
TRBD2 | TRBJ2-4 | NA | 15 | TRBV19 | CAPGGRVEGKNIQYF | TGTGCCCCCGGCGGGAGGGTTGAGGGGAAAAACATTCAGTACTTC
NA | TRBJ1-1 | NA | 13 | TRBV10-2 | CASSGGTDTEAFF | TGCGCCAGCAGTGGGGGAACCGACACTGAAGCTTTCTTT
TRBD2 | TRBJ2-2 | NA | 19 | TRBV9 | CASSVDPLAGGQNTGELFF | TGTGCCAGCAGCGTAGACCCACTCGCGGGAGGCCAGAACACCGGGGAGCTGTTTTTT
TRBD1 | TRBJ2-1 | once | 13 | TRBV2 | CASMWNRGSEQFF | TGTGCCAGCATGTGGAACAGGGGAAGTGAGCAGTTCTTC
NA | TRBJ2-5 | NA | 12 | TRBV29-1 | CSVASGEETQYF | TGCAGCGTTGCGTCGGGGGAAGAGACCCAGTACTTC
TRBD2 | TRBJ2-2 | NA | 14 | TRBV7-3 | CASSPGLVPGELFF | TGTGCCAGCAGCCCCGGACTAGTCCCCGGGGAGCTGTTTTTT
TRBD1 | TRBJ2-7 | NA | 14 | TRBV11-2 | CASSTSGQGEPEYF | TGTGCCAGCAGCACGTCAGGTCAGGGGGAACCCGAGTACTTC
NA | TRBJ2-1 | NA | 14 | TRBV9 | CASSGGDFYNEQFF | TGTGCCAGCAGCGGGGGTGACTTCTACAATGAGCAGTTCTTC
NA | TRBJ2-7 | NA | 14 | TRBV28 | CASSLGGVSYEQYF | TGTGCCAGCAGTTTAGGGGGTGTCTCCTACGAGCAGTACTTC
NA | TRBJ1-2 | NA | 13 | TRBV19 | CASSPKADYGYTF | TGTGCCAGTAGTCCTAAGGCGGACTATGGCTACACCTTC
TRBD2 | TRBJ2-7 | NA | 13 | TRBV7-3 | CASSLGPAGEQYF | TGTGCCAGCAGCTTAGGGCCAGCGGGGGAGCAGTACTTC
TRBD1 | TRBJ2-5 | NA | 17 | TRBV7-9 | CASSLALDRGRQETQYF | TGTGCCAGCAGCTTAGCCCTGGACAGGGGGCGTCAAGAGACCCAGTACTTC
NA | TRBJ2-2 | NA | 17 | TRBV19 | CASSIGRAWDNTGELFF | TGTGCCAGTAGTATAGGGCGAGCGTGGGATAACACCGGGGAGCTGTTTTTT
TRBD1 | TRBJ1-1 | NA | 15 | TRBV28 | CASSLGRQGRSEAFF | TGTGCCAGCAGTTTAGGTAGACAGGGGAGGTCTGAAGCTTTCTTT
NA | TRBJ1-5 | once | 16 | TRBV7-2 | CASSLGVRGFTQPQHF | TGTGCCAGCAGCTTAGGGGTTAGGGGGTTCACTCAGCCCCAGCATTTT
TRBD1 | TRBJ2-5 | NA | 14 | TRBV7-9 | CASSVQGVGETQYF | TGTGCCAGCAGCGTTCAGGGGGTAGGAGAGACCCAGTACTTC
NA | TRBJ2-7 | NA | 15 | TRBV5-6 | CASSESGGSSYEQYF | TGTGCCAGCAGTGAGTCAGGGGGGAGCTCCTACGAGCAGTACTTC
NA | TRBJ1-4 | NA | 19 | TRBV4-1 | CASSQASLGLLRIGEKLFF | TGCGCCAGCAGCCAAGCATCCCTGGGACTACTACGAATTGGCGAAAAACTGTTTTTT
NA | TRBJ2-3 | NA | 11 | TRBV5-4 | CASSKVDTQYF | TGTGCCAGTTCCAAGGTAGATACGCAGTATTTT
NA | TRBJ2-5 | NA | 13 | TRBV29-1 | CSVWGWGQETQYF | TGCAGCGTTTGGGGCTGGGGGCAAGAGACCCAGTACTTC